What follows describes a single T cell receptor beta chain. This CDR3 region has 16 residues. The germline gives CDR1 SGHAT, CDR2 FQNNGV. V was trimmed by 1 base and J by 2 bases, leaving 15 bases between them. The sample originates from a study of blood T cell repertoires in COVID-19. Background on the study: Collection of acute and convalescent COVID-19 samples took place in the United States, Italy and Spain.

Per the authors' pipeline: Counts of nucleated cells, estimated from reference gene primer amplification, were obtained. Profiling relied on immunoSEQ multiplex PCR, and the TCRdb table lists in-frame clones only, not all of them. V and J calls plus clone size are reproduced from that table; the DNA served to infer D and trimming. This table has some 89,000 clones, over 85% appearing once. The clonotype originates from a man aged 45 to 65 with acute or convalescent COVID-19. The sequenced sample consisted of peripheral blood. The chain links TRBV11-2 to TRBJ2-7; possibly TRBD2 for D (7 bases). The chain's CDR3 is CASSLGAGAAPYEQYV. The CDR3 DNA sequence: TGTGCCAGCAGCTTAGGGGCGGGGGCCGCCCCCTACGAGCAGTACGTC.